This is a list of T cell receptor beta chains from one sample in a study of blood T cell repertoires in COVID-19. Profiled with immunoSEQ multiplex PCR; TCRdb holds only in-frame clones, not every one. The profile covers 300,000 to 350,000 clones, with 87% appearing a single time and more than 2% taken by the ten largest. The sequenced material came from peripheral blood. These receptor sequences come from a man between 18 and 35 years old with active or convalescent COVID-19. CDR3s include the opening cysteine and the closing phenylalanine or tryptophan. The D gene is left open where the match is weak. Clone size appears in some rows only: once, few, many, or a class for an expanded clone.

TRBJ1-1	TRBV7-3	-	-	TGTGCCAGCAGCTTAACGACCCAGGGCACTGAAGCTTTCTTT	CASSLTTQGTEAFF
TRBJ2-2	TRBV2	TRBD1	-	TGTGCCAGCAGTGGACAGGGGTTAACCGGGGAGCTGTTTTTT	CASSGQGLTGELFF
TRBJ2-1	TRBV6-6	TRBD2	-	TGTGCCAGCACTAGGACTAGTTTGTACAATGAGCAGTTCTTC	CASTRTSLYNEQFF
TRBJ2-7	TRBV9	TRBD2	once	TGTGCCAGCAGCGTAGGATATCTAGCGGGAGAATACGAGCAGTACTTC	CASSVGYLAGEYEQYF
TRBJ1-3	TRBV14	-	few	TGTGCCAGCAGCCAAAGGAACGAGGTGGGGCGAAACACCATATATTTT	CASSQRNEVGRNTIYF
TRBJ2-1	TRBV5-1	TRBD2	-	TGCGCCAGCAGCCCGACTAGCGGGAGTAATGAGCAGTTCTTC	CASSPTSGSNEQFF
TRBJ1-5	TRBV5-6	-	-	TGTGCCAGCAGCTTGGGGGGGCCCAATCAGCCCCAGCATTTT	CASSLGGPNQPQHF
TRBJ1-1	TRBV5-4	-	-	TGTGCCAGCAGCTTATCAGGGGAAAAGGTGTACACTGAAGCTTTCTTT	CASSLSGEKVYTEAFF
TRBJ2-3	TRBV3-1/TRBV3-2	-	once	TGTGCCAGCAGCCAGGACTTGAATCGTGCAGATACGCAGTATTTT	CASSQDLNRADTQYF
TRBJ1-4	TRBV27	-	-	TGTGCCAGCAGTGAGGGGGTAACTAATGAAAAACTGTTTTTT	CASSEGVTNEKLFF
TRBJ1-2	TRBV28	TRBD1	-	TGTGCCAGCGGTCGACAGGGGACTTTATCCATCTATGGCTACACCTTC	CASGRQGTLSIYGYTF
TRBJ1-1	TRBV7-9	-	-	TGTGCCAGCAGACCCGCCGGTCCGAACACTGAAGCTTTCTTT	CASRPAGPNTEAFF
TRBJ2-7	TRBV19	TRBD1	-	TGTGCCAGCACCGTGACCCTTCAGGGGGCGAAGGACGAGCAGTACTTC	CASTVTLQGAKDEQYF
TRBJ2-3	TRBV5-1	-	-	TGCGCCAGCAGCTTGGCCCTAGAGGGGGTCCCGGATACGCAGTATTTT	CASSLALEGVPDTQYF
TRBJ1-1	TRBV7-9	-	-	TGTGCCAGCAGCTTTTCAGCGCTGAACACTGAAGCTTTCTTT	CASSFSALNTEAFF
TRBJ2-1	TRBV29-1	-	-	TGCAGCGTTGGACAGGACAATGAGCAGTTCTTC	CSVGQDNEQFF
TRBJ2-2	TRBV29-1	-	-	TGCAGCGTGGGCTCAGCAGGTAGAGGGGAGCTGTTTTTT	CSVGSAGRGELFF
TRBJ2-1	TRBV11-2	-	-	TGTGCCAGCAGCTACAGGATCCTCTCCTACAATGAGCAGTTCTTC	CASSYRILSYNEQFF
TRBJ2-7	TRBV16	TRBD1	-	TGTGCCAGCAGCCACCGGGACAGACCCTACGAGCAGTACTTC	CASSHRDRPYEQYF
TRBJ2-2	TRBV2	-	-	TGTGCCAGCAGTGCCGGCGGGGAGCTGTTTTTT	CASSAGGELFF
TRBJ2-7	TRBV7-9	TRBD2	-	TGTGCCAGCAGCTTACTAGCGGCCTACGAGCAGTACTTC	CASSLLAAYEQYF
TRBJ2-3	TRBV28	-	-	TGTGCCACCGTCTTTTTAGGGCGGGGCTCCACAGATACGCAGTATTTT	CATVFLGRGSTDTQYF
TRBJ2-3	TRBV4-1	TRBD2	-	TGCGCCAGCAGCCAAGATACCAGTAGCGGGGGTCGGAATACGCAGTATTTT	CASSQDTSSGGRNTQYF
TRBJ1-1	TRBV3-1/TRBV3-2	-	-	TGTGCCAGCAGCGCGCGGGTGAACACTGAAGCTTTCTTT	CASSARVNTEAFF
TRBJ2-1	TRBV3-1/TRBV3-2	TRBD2	-	TGTGCCAGCAGCCAGGCGGGACTAGCGGGAGGGAATGAGCAGTTCTTC	CASSQAGLAGGNEQFF
TRBJ1-1	TRBV7-8	-	-	TGTGCCAGCAGCGATCGGGCGCGGGCTGAAGCTTTCTTT	CASSDRARAEAFF
TRBJ2-4	TRBV4-3	-	-	TGCGCCAGCAGCCAAATCCAGGGGAGAGGGTTTCAGTACTTC	CASSQIQGRGFQYF
TRBJ2-7	TRBV5-1	TRBD2	-	TGCGCCAGCAGCTTGCTACCGACTAGCGGATTCTACGAGCAGTACTTC	CASSLLPTSGFYEQYF
TRBJ2-1	TRBV27	TRBD1	-	TGTGCCAGCAGTTTTGGACAGGGGGCAGGTATTGTCGATGAGCAGTTCTTC	CASSFGQGAGIVDEQFF
TRBJ2-1	TRBV5-1	-	-	TGCGCCAGCAGCTTGGAAAAACCCTACAGGGACGAGCAGTTCTTC	CASSLEKPYRDEQFF
TRBJ1-1	TRBV18	TRBD1	-	TGTGCCAGCTCATTCCTCCAAGACAGGGGGCTGCTTTACACTGAAGCTTTCTTT	CASSFLQDRGLLYTEAFF
TRBJ1-2	TRBV12-3/TRBV12-4	TRBD1	few	TGTGCCAGCAGCCTCGACAGGGTTAGGGGCTACACCTTC	CASSLDRVRGYTF
TRBJ1-1	TRBV5-5	-	-	TGTGCCAGCAGCTTGGTGAGGGGGACTGAAGCTTTCTTT	CASSLVRGTEAFF
TRBJ2-2	TRBV6-4	-	-	TGTGCCAGCAGTGACTCCCGGCAGGGAAACACCGGGGAGCTGTTTTTT	CASSDSRQGNTGELFF
TRBJ2-1	TRBV7-6	TRBD2	-	TGTGCCAGCAGCTTAGGTTGGGGGGGGGACAATGAGCAGTTCTTC	CASSLGWGGDNEQFF
TRBJ1-2	TRBV5-5	-	-	TGTGCCAGCAGCTTAGCCGGAGCTAACTATGGCTACACCTTC	CASSLAGANYGYTF
TRBJ1-1	TRBV5-1	-	once	TGCGCCAGCAGCCCGGACAGAGCGAACACTGAAGCTTTCTTT	CASSPDRANTEAFF
TRBJ1-1	TRBV20-1	-	once	TGCAGTGCTGGACAGTTTAACTTCTTT	CSAGQFNFF
TRBJ1-6	TRBV4-1	-	-	TGCGCCAGCAGCCAAGTCGGGAATTCACCCCTCCACTTT	CASSQVGNSPLHF
TRBJ1-3	TRBV5-1	-	-	TGCGCCAAAATTATCAGGGGCTCTGGAAACACCATATATTTT	CAKIIRGSGNTIYF
TRBJ1-2	TRBV20-1	-	-	TGCAGTGCTAGTGAGCCTCAGCGCGATGGCTACACCTTC	CSASEPQRDGYTF
TRBJ1-1	TRBV9	TRBD1	-	TGTGCCAGCAGCGTAGGACCCCAGGGGGCGTCGGGAACTGAAGCTTTCTTT	CASSVGPQGASGTEAFF
TRBJ1-2	TRBV4-1	TRBD1	-	TGCGCCAGCAGCCAAGGGGCGGGACAGAACTATGGCTACACCTTC	CASSQGAGQNYGYTF
TRBJ2-5	TRBV11-2	-	-	TGTGCCAGCAGCTACACCTGGCGGAGCCAAGAGACCCAGTACTTC	CASSYTWRSQETQYF
TRBJ2-1	TRBV7-2	-	-	TGTGCCAGCAGCTCGTCGCTATACAATGAGCAGTTCTTC	CASSSSLYNEQFF